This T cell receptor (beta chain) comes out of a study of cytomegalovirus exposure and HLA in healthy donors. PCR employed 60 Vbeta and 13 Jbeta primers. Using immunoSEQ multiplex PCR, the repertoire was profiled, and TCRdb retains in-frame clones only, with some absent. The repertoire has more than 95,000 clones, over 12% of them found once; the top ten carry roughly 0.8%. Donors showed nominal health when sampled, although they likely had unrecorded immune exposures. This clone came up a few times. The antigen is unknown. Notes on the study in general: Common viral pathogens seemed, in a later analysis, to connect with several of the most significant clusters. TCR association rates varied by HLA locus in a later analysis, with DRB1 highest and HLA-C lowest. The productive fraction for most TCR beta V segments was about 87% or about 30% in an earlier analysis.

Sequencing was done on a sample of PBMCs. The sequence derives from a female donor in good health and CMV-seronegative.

CDR3 coding DNA: TGTGCCAGCAGTTACATGGGGGGCTACGAGCAGTACTTC. As protein: CASSYMGGYEQYF. J is TRBJ2-7 and V is TRBV6-5, with D possibly matching TRBD2 (6 bases). Trimming removed 2 bases at V and 3 bases at J, with 8 bases between. CDR1 is MNHEY and CDR2 is SVGAGI in the germline V gene. The CDR3 spans 13 residues.